The 22 T cell receptor beta chains presented below share a single source sample, sequenced in a study of blood T cell repertoires in COVID-19. Clones were sequenced by immunoSEQ multiplex PCR, and TCRdb holds only the in-frame ones, with some missing. The sample lists under 450,000 clones; 90% to 95% were seen once. Sequences were obtained from PBMCs or T cells enriched from blood (not recorded which). These receptors all stem from a woman between 40 and 50 years old who had been exposed to COVID-19.

The chain is built from TRBV6-5 and TRBJ2-7; 8 bases are a match to TRBD1. The CDR3 is made up of 15 amino acids. V was pared by 6 bases and J by 1 base, with 8 bases of the junction left unmatched. CDR1 and CDR2 (germline): MNHEY, SVGAGI. This CDR3 reads CASRLRRTGSYEQYF. The CDR3 nucleotides are TGTGCCAGCAGGTTGAGAAGGACAGGGTCCTACGAGCAGTACTTC.

V is TRBV5-4 and J is TRBJ2-7; 7 nucleotides align to TRBD2. CDR3 length: 15 amino acids. Looked up from germline, CDR1 is SGHNT and CDR2 is YYREEE (reference sequence). The ends lost 5 bases at V and 0 bases at J; junction bases unmatched: 8. CDR3 residues: CASRMTGGSSYEQYF. Here the CDR3 DNA reads TGTGCCAGCAGAATGACGGGGGGTAGCTCCTACGAGCAGTACTTC. The full variable domain, completed using reference TRBV5-4 and TRBJ2-7, is ETGVTQSPTHLIKTRGQQVTLRCSSQSGHNTVSWYQQALGQGPQFIFQYYREEENGRGNFPPRFSGLQFPNYSSELNVNALELDDSALYLCASRMTGGSSYEQYFGPGTRLTVT.

This chain connects TRBV7-3 to TRBJ1-3; D is perhaps TRBD1 (6 bases). Trimming removed 5 bases from V and 2 bases from J, with 10 bases in between. Germline V gene data show CDR1 as SGHTA and CDR2 as FQGTGA. The CDR3 is 14 residues long. CDR3 loop: CASSPQGTGNTIYF. In DNA form, the CDR3 reads TGTGCCAGCAGCCCACAGGGTACTGGAAACACCATATATTTT.

In its sample, this clone was seen many times. Compared with germline, one end of the junction differs, possibly owing to a read error. The chain recombines TRBV7-9 with TRBJ1-1; 7 bases fit TRBD1. The CDR3 spans 13 residues. Germline CDR1 and CDR2: SEHNR and FQNEAQ (reference sequence). The CDR3 DNA sequence: TGTGCCAGCAGCTTAGAACCTATTGGACAGGCCTCCTTT. Amino acids: CASSLEPIGQASF.

The chain is built from TRBV2 and TRBJ1-2; 8 bases agree with TRBD1. The CDR3 runs 15 residues. With V trimmed by 4 bases and J by 2 bases, 6 bases remained unmatched. CDR1 and CDR2 (germline): SNHLY, FYNNEI. CDR3 DNA: TGTGCCAGCAGTGTCCCCCGGGACAGGAACTATGGCTACACCTTC. Translation: CASSVPRDRNYGYTF.

This chain uses TRBV7-2 with TRBJ2-7, with 8 bases that match TRBD1. The CDR3 covers 15 residues. V shed 3 bases, J shed 2 bases, and the junction held 6 bases outside the gene matches. CDR1 is SGHTA and CDR2 is FQGNSA in the germline V gene. The CDR3 is CASSFTGGQAYEQYF. In DNA form, the CDR3 reads TGTGCCAGCAGCTTCACAGGGGGTCAAGCCTACGAGCAGTACTTC.

The rearrangement joins TRBV18 to TRBJ1-3; possible D gene TRBD1, 5 bases. Germline V lookup: CDR1 KGHSH, CDR2 LQKENI. V dropped 0 bases and J dropped 9 bases, with 18 bases sitting between them. The CDR3 has 16 amino acids. As DNA, the CDR3 is TGTGCCAGCTCACCACCGTTAGGGGCTACGATACCCACCATATATTTT. This translates into CASSPPLGATIPTIYF.

The chain joins TRBV2 to TRBJ1-5; D is perhaps TRBD1 (5 bases). Germline V gives CDR1 SNHLY, CDR2 FYNNEI. V shed 8 bases and J shed 4 bases, with 18 bases lying between them. This CDR3 has 15 amino acids. The CDR3: CASRSDGGGNQPQHF. In DNA form, the CDR3 reads TGTGCCAGCCGCTCAGACGGGGGGGGAAATCAGCCCCAGCATTTT.

Concerning this clone itself: The junction departs from the called germline gene at one end, perhaps through a read error. The chain links TRBV7-7 to TRBJ2-3; 11 bases line up with TRBD2. Per germline, CDR1 SSHAT and CDR2 FNYEAQ (reference sequence). The CDR3 has 22 amino acids. The CDR3 spells CASSLEGEGAGTSGGGTDTQYF. CDR3 nucleotides: TGTGCTAGCAGCTTAGAGGGCGAGGGTGCCGGGACTAGCGGAGGGGGCACAGATACGCAGTATTTT. The whole variable domain, remainder taken from reference TRBV7-7 and TRBJ2-3, is GAGVSQSPRYKVTKRGQDVTLRCDPISSHATLYWYQQALGQGPEFLTYFNYEAQPDKSGLPSDRFSAERPEGSISTLTIQRTEQRDSAMYRCASSLEGEGAGTSGGGTDTQYFGPGTRLTVL.

This sequence joins TRBV30 and TRBJ1-5; TRBD1 is a possible D gene (5 bases). Germline V gene data show CDR1 as GTSNPN and CDR2 as SVGIG (reference sequence). V gave up 1 base and J gave up 3 bases, with 7 bases separating them. This CDR3 comprises 13 residues. The CDR3: CAWSGQTNQPQHF. In nucleotides, the CDR3 is TGTGCCTGGAGTGGACAGACCAATCAGCCCCAGCATTTT. Drawing the rest from reference TRBV30 and TRBJ1-5, the complete variable domain is SQTIHQWPATLVQPVGSPLSLECTVEGTSNPNLYWYRQAAGRGLQLLFYSVGIGQISSEVPQNLSASRPQDRQFILSSKKLLLSDSGFYLCAWSGQTNQPQHFGDGTRLSIL.

This chain joins TRBV7-9 and TRBJ2-7; tentative D call: TRBD1 (6 bases). The CDR3 consists of 13 residues. V lost 4 bases and J lost 4, with 11 bases in between. Per the germline V gene, CDR1 is SEHNR and CDR2 is FQNEAQ (reference sequence). This CDR3 reads CASSSRDIYEQYF. For the CDR3, the DNA is TGTGCCAGCAGCTCCCGGGACATTTACGAGCAGTACTTC.

This chain connects TRBV14 to TRBJ2-3; TRBD2 might be the D (7 bases). In germline, CDR1 is SGHDN, CDR2 FVKESK. Trimming pared 4 bases from V and 0 bases from J, leaving 23 bases between. CDR3 size: 19 residues. CDR3 bases: TGTGCCAGCAGCCCACACCGGGGGGCCCCAAAAACTAGCACAGATACGCAGTATTTT. Translated, it gives CASSPHRGAPKTSTDTQYF. Looking up the rest from reference TRBV14 and TRBJ2-3 gives the full variable domain: EAGVTQFPSHSVIEKGQTVTLRCDPISGHDNLYWYRRVMGKEIKFLLHFVKESKQDESGMPNNRFLAERTGGTYSTLKVQPAELEDSGVYFCASSPHRGAPKTSTDTQYFGPGTRLTVL.

This clone came up once. V is TRBV12-5 and J is TRBJ1-3; TRBD1 might be the D (5 bases). From germline, CDR1 is LGHNT and CDR2 FRNRAP. The CDR3 consists of 14 residues. V was cut by 1 base and J by 1 base, with 5 bases left in between. This CDR3 is CASGLAGSGNTIYF. Here the CDR3 DNA reads TGTGCTAGTGGTTTGGCAGGGTCTGGAAACACCATATATTTT.

The gene calls are TRBV5-4 and TRBJ1-1; TRBD1 aligns across 11 bases. Germline V gene sequence: CDR1 SGHNT, CDR2 YYREEE (reference sequence). The CDR3 has 14 amino acids. V dropped 4 bases and J dropped 5; count of bases not matched to a gene: 4. CDR3 coding DNA: TGTGCCAGCAGCACGGGACAGGGGGGGACTGAAGCTTTCTTT. It encodes CASSTGQGGTEAFF.

The chain employs TRBV7-3 and TRBJ2-5; 11 nucleotides agree with TRBD2. CDR1 SGHTA and CDR2 FQGTGA come from the germline V gene. The length of the CDR3 is 16 residues. The J segment lost 5 bases and the V segment lost 2 bases, leaving 7 bases of the junction unmatched. Here the CDR3 DNA reads TGTGCCAGCAGCTTAGTTGGACTAGCGGGTGGGGAGACCCAGTACTTC. Translated: CASSLVGLAGGETQYF.

This clone was seen only a few times. The genes are TRBV2 and TRBJ2-7; TRBD2 matches at 7 bases. V lost 7 bases, J lost 1 base, and 10 bases stayed unmatched. The CDR3 covers 15 residues. The V gene's germline CDR1 is SNHLY and CDR2 FYNNEI. CDR3 residues: CASTLTSPDSYEQYF. DNA of the CDR3: TGTGCCAGCACCCTGACTAGCCCGGATTCCTACGAGCAGTACTTC.

This chain links TRBV7-9 with TRBJ2-5, with 11 bases that match TRBD2. Per the germline V gene, CDR1 is SEHNR and CDR2 is FQNEAQ (reference sequence). The CDR3 contains 14 residues. V shed 5 bases, J shed 5 bases, and the junction held 4 bases outside the gene matches. The CDR3 nucleotides are TGTGCCAGCAGCGGGACTAGCGGAGGGGAGACCCAGTACTTC. The encoded protein is CASSGTSGGETQYF.

The V gene is TRBV15, the J gene TRBJ2-7; 7 nucleotides agree with TRBD1. Germline V gives CDR1 LNHNV, CDR2 YYDKDF (reference sequence). There are 17 residues in the CDR3. The V segment lost 0 bases and the J segment 2 bases; nucleotides outside the gene matches: 10. In DNA, the CDR3 is TGTGCCACCAGCAGAGATACTTTCAGGACAGGCCCCTACGAGCAGTACTTC. Amino acid sequence: CATSRDTFRTGPYEQYF.

In the case of this clone: Other DNA sequences in the same sample also yield this CDR3. This chain's CDR3 is CASSLRGSYEQYF. In nucleotides, the CDR3 is TGTGCCAGCAGCCTCCGGGGTTCCTACGAGCAGTACTTC. The chain carries TRBV5-6 and TRBJ2-7; D possibly corresponds to TRBD2 (5 bases). The V gene's germline CDR1 is SGHDT and CDR2 YYEEEE. V was trimmed by 4 bases and J by 1 base, leaving 9 bases between them. There are 13 residues in the CDR3.

Concerning this clone itself: Germline is not matched at one junction end, which may reflect a read error. V usage is TRBV7-7 and J usage is TRBJ1-1; 9 bases are a match to TRBD1. Germline CDR1 reads SSHAT; CDR2 reads FNYEAQ (reference sequence). The CDR3 runs 17 residues. This CDR3 reads CASSLAQMGQGRTEAFF. DNA for the CDR3: TGTGCTAGCAGCTTAGCGCAAATGGGACAGGGTAGGACTGAAGCTTTCTTT.

The rearrangement joins TRBV27 to TRBJ2-2, with 8 bases matching TRBD2. Looked up from germline, CDR1 is MNHEY and CDR2 is SMNVEV (reference sequence). The ends lost 0 bases at V and 4 bases at J; junction bases unmatched: 10. This CDR3 region has 18 residues. CDR3 DNA sequence: TGTGCCAGCAGTTTATCCGGGTCGTTAGCGGGGCCCACCGGGGAGCTGTTTTTT. Translating it yields CASSLSGSLAGPTGELFF.

This rearrangement joins TRBV5-1 to TRBJ1-3; no firm D call. V was pared by 4 bases and J by 0 bases, with 14 bases between. The V gene's germline CDR1 is SGHRS and CDR2 YFSETQ. CDR3 size: 16 residues. CDR3 DNA: TGCGCCAGCAGCGGGAGGTCGGGCACCTCTGGAAACACCATATATTTT. Protein sequence: CASSGRSGTSGNTIYF.